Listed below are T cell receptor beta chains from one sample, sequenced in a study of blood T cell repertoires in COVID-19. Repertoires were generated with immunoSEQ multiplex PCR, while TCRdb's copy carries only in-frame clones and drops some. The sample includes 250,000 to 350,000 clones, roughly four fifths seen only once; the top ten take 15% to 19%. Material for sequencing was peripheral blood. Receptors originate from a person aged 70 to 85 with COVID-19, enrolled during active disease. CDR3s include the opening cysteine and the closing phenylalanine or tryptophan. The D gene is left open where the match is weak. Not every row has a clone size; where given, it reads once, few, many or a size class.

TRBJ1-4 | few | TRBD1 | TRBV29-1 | TGCAGCGTTTTCGCGGGACAGAGTAATGAAAAACTGTTTTTT | CSVFAGQSNEKLFF
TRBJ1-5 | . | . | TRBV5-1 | TGCGCCAGCAGCCTGGAGGGCGGGAATCAGCCCCAGCATTTT | CASSLEGGNQPQHF
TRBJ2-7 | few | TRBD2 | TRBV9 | TGTGCCAGCAGCGTAGAGTCTAGCGGCTCCTACGAGCAGTACTTC | CASSVESSGSYEQYF
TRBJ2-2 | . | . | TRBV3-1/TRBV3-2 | TGTGCCAGCAGCCCCCAGAACACCGGGGAGCTGTTTTTT | CASSPQNTGELFF
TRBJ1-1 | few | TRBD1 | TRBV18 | TGTGCCAGCTCACCACTTGGACAGGGGGCTGAAGCTTTCTTT | CASSPLGQGAEAFF
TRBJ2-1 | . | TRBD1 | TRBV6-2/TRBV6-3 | TGTGCCAGCAGTTACGATTCCGGGACAGGGAGGGACGATGAGCAGTTCTTC | CASSYDSGTGRDDEQFF
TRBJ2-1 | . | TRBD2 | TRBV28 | TGTGCCAGCAGTGGGACTAGCGGGATAGGGTCCTACAATGAGCAGTTCTTC | CASSGTSGIGSYNEQFF
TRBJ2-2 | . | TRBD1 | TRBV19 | TGTGCCAGTACCTACAGGGGTTCTGCCGGGGAGCTGTTTTTT | CASTYRGSAGELFF
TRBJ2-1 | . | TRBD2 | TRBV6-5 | TGTGCCAGCCGCCCCCTAGCGGGCGCCGGGAATGAGCAGTTCTTC | CASRPLAGAGNEQFF
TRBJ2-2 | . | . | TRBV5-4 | TGTGCCAGCAGCTCGAAACAGGGATTCCCCGGGGAGCTGTTTTTT | CASSSKQGFPGELFF
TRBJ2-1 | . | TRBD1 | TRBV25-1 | TGTGCCAGCAGTGATCTACAGGGGATGGAGCAGTTCTTC | CASSDLQGMEQFF
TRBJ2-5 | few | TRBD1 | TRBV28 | TGTGCCAGCGAGTTCAGGGGGCGAGAGACCCAGTACTTC | CASEFRGRETQYF
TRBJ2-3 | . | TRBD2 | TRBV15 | TGTGCCACCAGCGGCGTAGCGGGAGCTGGCACAGATACGCAGTATTTT | CATSGVAGAGTDTQYF
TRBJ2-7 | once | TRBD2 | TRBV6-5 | TGTGCCAGCAGTAAGCGGGGGCCACCCTACGAGCAGTACTTC | CASSKRGPPYEQYF
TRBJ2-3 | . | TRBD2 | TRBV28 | TGTGCCAGCAGTCCACCCCGACTAGCGCGCCGCACAGATACGCAGTATTTT | CASSPPRLARRTDTQYF
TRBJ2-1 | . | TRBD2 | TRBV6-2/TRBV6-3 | TGTGCCAGCAGTCTAGCCCAGGCTAGCGGGAGTTTAGGGCAGTTCTTC | CASSLAQASGSLGQFF
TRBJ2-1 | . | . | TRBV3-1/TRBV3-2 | TGTGCCAGCAGCCAAGCGCAGCGGGGCAGGGGAGAGCAGTTCTTC | CASSQAQRGRGEQFF
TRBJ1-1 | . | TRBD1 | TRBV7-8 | TGTGCCAGCAGTTCGATCAGGGGGAGTTGGACTGAAGCTTTCTTT | CASSSIRGSWTEAFF
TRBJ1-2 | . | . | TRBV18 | TGTGCCAGCTCACCACCGTTGGGAGCTAACTATGGCTACACCTTC | CASSPPLGANYGYTF
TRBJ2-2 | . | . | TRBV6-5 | TGTGCCAGCAGCCCGAGGCTGGAGCGGACCGGGGAGCTGTTTTTT | CASSPRLERTGELFF
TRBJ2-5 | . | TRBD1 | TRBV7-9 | TGTGCCAGCAGCCTTAGACAGGGCCTACAAGAGACCCAGTACTTC | CASSLRQGLQETQYF
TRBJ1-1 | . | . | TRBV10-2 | TGCGCCAGCAGTGGACAGAAGAACACTGAAGCTTTCTTT | CASSGQKNTEAFF
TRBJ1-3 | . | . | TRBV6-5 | TGTGCCAGCAGTTCGGGGAGGGACACCATATATTTT | CASSSGRDTIYF
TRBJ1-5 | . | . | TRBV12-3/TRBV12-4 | TGTGCCAGCAGTAGGAGCTTAAATCAGCCCCAGCATTTT | CASSRSLNQPQHF
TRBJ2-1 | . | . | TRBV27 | TGTGCCAGCAGAGCCGGAGGCGGCTACAATGAGCAGTTCTTC | CASRAGGGYNEQFF
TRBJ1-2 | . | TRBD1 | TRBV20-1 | TGCAGTGTCGGACAGGAATCTGGCTACACCTTC | CSVGQESGYTF
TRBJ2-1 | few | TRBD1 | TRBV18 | TGTGCCAGCTCACCGGGACAGGGGGCGACGAATGAGCAGTTCTTC | CASSPGQGATNEQFF